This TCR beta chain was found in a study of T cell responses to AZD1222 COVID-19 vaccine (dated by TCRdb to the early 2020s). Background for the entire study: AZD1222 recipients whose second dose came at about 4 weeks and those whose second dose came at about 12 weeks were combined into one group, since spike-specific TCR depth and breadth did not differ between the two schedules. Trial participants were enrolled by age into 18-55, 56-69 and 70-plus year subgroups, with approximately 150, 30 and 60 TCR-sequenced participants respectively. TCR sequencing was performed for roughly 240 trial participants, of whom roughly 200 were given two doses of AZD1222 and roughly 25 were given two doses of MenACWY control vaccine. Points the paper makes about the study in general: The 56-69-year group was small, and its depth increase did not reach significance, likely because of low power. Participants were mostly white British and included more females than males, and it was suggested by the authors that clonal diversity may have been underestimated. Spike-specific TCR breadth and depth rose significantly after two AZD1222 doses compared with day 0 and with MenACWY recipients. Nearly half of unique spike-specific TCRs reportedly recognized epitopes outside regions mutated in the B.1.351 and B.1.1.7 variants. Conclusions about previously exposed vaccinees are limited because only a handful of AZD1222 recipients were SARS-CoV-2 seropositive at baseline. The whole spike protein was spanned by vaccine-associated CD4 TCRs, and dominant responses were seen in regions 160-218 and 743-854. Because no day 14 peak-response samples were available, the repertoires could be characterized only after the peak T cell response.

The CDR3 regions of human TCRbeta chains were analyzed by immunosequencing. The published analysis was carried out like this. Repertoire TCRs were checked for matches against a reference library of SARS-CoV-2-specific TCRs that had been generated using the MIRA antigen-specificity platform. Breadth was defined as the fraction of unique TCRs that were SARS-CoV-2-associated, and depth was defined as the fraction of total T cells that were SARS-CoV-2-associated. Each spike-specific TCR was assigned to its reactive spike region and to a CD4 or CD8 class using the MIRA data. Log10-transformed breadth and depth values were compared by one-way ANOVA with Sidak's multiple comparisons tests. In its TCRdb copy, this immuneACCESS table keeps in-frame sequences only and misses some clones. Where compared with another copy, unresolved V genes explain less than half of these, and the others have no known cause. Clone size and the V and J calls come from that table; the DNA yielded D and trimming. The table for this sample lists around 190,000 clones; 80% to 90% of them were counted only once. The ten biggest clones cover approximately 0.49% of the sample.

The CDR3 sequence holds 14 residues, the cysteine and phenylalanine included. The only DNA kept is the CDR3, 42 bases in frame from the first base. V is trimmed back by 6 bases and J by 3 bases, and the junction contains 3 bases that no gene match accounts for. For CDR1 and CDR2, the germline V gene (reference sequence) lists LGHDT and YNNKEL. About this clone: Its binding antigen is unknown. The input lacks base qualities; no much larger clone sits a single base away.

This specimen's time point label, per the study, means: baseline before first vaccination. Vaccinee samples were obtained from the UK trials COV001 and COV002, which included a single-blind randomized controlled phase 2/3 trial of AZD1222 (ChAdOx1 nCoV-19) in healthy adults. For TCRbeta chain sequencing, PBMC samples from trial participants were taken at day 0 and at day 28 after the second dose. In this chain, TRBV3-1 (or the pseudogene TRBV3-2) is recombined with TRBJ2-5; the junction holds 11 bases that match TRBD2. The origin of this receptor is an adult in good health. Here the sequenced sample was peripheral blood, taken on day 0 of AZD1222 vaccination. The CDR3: CASRELAGEETQYF. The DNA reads TGTGCCAGCAGGGAACTAGCGGGAGAAGAGACCCAGTACTTC.